The 9 T cell receptor beta chains below come from one sample, sequenced in a study of cytomegalovirus exposure and HLA in healthy donors (dated by TCRdb to 2016 to 2017). Library creation used the immunoSEQ multiplex PCR assay. For the multiplex PCR, a mixture combining 60 forward primers for TCR Vbeta segments and 13 reverse primers for TCR Jbeta segments was used. What TCRdb holds here is the immuneACCESS table cut down to in-frame rearrangements. Part of the clones is not present; checked against another copy, under half of the missing clones reflect an unresolved V gene, and the others are unexplained. In all, the sample holds around 180,000 clones, and roughly 70% of those were seen once. The biggest ten clones account for about 1.6% of the sample. Sequencing was done on a sample of PBMCs. The source of these receptors is a girl between 10 and 17 years old in good health and CMV-seronegative.

This rearrangement joins TRBV5-6 to TRBJ1-2; TRBD1 might be the D (5 bases). Germline CDR1 SGHDT, CDR2 YYEEEE. The CDR3 consists of 14 residues. Trimming stripped 0 bases from V and 6 bases from J, with 12 bases between. DNA for the CDR3: TGTGCCAGCAGCTTGGCCCCGGGCAGGGATGGCTACACCTTC. It specifies CASSLAPGRDGYTF.

This chain links TRBV9 with TRBJ1-2, with D tentatively TRBD1 (5 bases). CDR1 is SGDLS and CDR2 is YYNGEE in the germline V gene. CDR3 length: 15 amino acids. V was pared by 0 bases and J by 3 bases, with 12 bases between. As DNA, the CDR3 is TGTGCCAGCAGCGTAGACCCGGGGGTCTACTATGGCTACACCTTC. Protein sequence: CASSVDPGVYYGYTF.

The chain couples TRBV27 to TRBJ2-2; weak D call: TRBD1 (6 bases). The CDR3 has 14 amino acids. Trimming took 2 bases from V and 3 from J, leaving 7 bases between them. Germline V gives CDR1 MNHEY, CDR2 SMNVEV (reference sequence). This chain's CDR3 is CASSLTGYTGELFF. CDR3 DNA sequence: TGTGCCAGCAGTTTAACAGGGTACACCGGGGAGCTGTTTTTT.

The chain joins TRBV11-2 to TRBJ2-7; tentative D call: TRBD2 (6 bases). CDR3 length: 14 amino acids. Trimming shortened V by 0 bases and J by 3 bases, and 9 bases separated the two germline ends. Germline values: CDR1 SGHAT, CDR2 FQNNGV. In DNA, the CDR3 is TGTGCCAGCAGCTTAGACCGGGAGATCTACGAGCAGTACTTC. This sequence encodes CASSLDREIYEQYF. Complete variable domain (other parts from reference TRBV11-2 and TRBJ2-7): EAGVAQSPRYKIIEKRQSVAFWCNPISGHATLYWYQQILGQGPKLLIQFQNNGVVDDSQLPKDRFSAERLKGVDSTLKIQPAKLEDSAVYLCASSLDREIYEQYFGPGTRLTVT.

The CDR3 protein is CATWTGALDTEAFF. CDR3 bases: TGTGCCACCTGGACAGGGGCCTTGGACACTGAAGCTTTCTTT. J is TRBJ1-1 and V is TRBV19; 9 nucleotides match TRBD1. CDR3 size: 14 residues. Unmatched junction bases numbered 9, after V lost 10 bases and J lost 3 bases. The germline CDR1 and CDR2 sequences are LNHDA and SQIVND (reference sequence).

The rearrangement uses TRBV18 and TRBJ1-1; D is possibly TRBD1 (6 bases). Trimming took 1 base from V and 0 from J, leaving 12 bases between them. This CDR3 is built from 16 residues. CDR1 KGHSH and CDR2 LQKENI come from the germline V gene. CDR3 sequence: CASSPQGHGMNTEAFF. The CDR3 DNA sequence: TGTGCCAGCTCACCACAGGGACATGGAATGAACACTGAAGCTTTCTTT.

V gene TRBV18 combines with J gene TRBJ2-5, with 8 bases lining up with TRBD2. The CDR3 sequence is 14 residues long. J gave up 1 base and V 6 bases, and 4 bases lay outside the gene matches. Germline values: CDR1 KGHSH, CDR2 LQKENI. CDR3: CASSRLAPQETQYF. The CDR3 DNA reads as TGTGCCAGCTCTCGACTAGCGCCCCAAGAGACCCAGTACTTC.

The chain combines TRBV2 with TRBJ2-2; 9 positions match TRBD1. V lost 6 bases, J lost 2 bases, and 7 bases stayed unmatched. The CDR3 length is 16 residues. CDR1 SNHLY and CDR2 FYNNEI come from the germline V gene. Written as DNA, the CDR3 is TGTGCCAGCAGACCCCGGGACAGGGTAAACACCGGGGAGCTGTTTTTT. Residues: CASRPRDRVNTGELFF.

This chain joins TRBV19 and TRBJ2-7; TRBD2 is a possible D gene (5 bases). The CDR3 is 16 residues long. V lost 5 bases, J lost 4 bases, and 21 bases lay in between. Germline assignment: CDR1 LNHDA and CDR2 SQIVND (reference sequence). The CDR3 coding sequence is TGTGCCAGTAGTGTCCAAGGACTCCCTCGTGGGTACGAGCAGTACTTC. This sequence encodes CASSVQGLPRGYEQYF.